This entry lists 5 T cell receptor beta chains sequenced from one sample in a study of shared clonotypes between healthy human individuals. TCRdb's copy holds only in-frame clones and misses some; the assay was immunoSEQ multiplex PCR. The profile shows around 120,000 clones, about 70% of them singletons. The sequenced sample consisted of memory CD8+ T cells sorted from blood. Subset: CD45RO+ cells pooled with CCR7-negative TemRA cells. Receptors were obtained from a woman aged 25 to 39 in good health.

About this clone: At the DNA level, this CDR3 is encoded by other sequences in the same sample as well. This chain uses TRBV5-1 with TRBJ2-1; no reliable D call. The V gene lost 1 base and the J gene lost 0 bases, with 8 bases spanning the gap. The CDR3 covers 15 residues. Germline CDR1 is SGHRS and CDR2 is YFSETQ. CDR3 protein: CASSLSSGSYNEQFF. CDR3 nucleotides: TGCGCCAGCAGCTTGTCTTCCGGCTCCTACAATGAGCAGTTCTTC. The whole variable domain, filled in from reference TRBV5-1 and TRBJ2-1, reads KAGVTQTPRYLIKTRGQQVTLSCSPISGHRSVSWYQQTPGQGLQFLFEYFSETQRNKGNFPGRFSGRQFSNSRSEMNVSTLELGDSALYLCASSLSSGSYNEQFFGPGTRLTVL.

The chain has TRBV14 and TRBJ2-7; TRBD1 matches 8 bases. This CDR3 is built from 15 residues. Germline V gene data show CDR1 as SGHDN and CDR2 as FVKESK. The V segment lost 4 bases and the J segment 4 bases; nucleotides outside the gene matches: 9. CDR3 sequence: CASSPRDRMGYEQYF. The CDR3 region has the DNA TGTGCCAGCAGCCCACGGGACAGGATGGGATACGAGCAGTACTTC.

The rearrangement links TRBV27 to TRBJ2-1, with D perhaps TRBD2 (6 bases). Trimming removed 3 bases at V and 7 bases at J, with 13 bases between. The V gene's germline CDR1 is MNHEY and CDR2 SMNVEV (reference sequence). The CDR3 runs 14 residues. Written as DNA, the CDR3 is TGTGCCAGCAGTTTTGATTACAGCGGGAATGAGCAGTTCTTC. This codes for CASSFDYSGNEQFF.

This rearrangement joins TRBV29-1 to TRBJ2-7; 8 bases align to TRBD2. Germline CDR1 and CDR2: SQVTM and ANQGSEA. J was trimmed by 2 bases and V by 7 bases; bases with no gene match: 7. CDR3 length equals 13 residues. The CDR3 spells CSAAGSGAYEQYF. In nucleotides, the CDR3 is TGCAGCGCCGCTGGTAGCGGGGCCTACGAGCAGTACTTC.

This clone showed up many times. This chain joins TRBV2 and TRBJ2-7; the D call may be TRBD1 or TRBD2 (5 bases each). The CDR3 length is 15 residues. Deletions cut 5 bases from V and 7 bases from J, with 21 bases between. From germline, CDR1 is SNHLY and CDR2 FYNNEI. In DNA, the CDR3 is TGTGCCAGCAGTCCTCGCTATGGGCAGGGACCGGAGCAGTACTTC. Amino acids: CASSPRYGQGPEQYF.